This is a list of T cell receptor beta chains from one sample in a study of blood T cell repertoires in COVID-19. Sequencing used immunoSEQ multiplex PCR; TCRdb keeps in-frame clones, though not all of them. The sample lists under 300,000 clones; 80% to 90% were seen once. The sample consisted of peripheral blood. Receptors were obtained from a woman in her sixties or seventies with acute or convalescent COVID-19. Both conserved end residues are part of each CDR3. Each record gives: clone size, V gene, J gene, D gene, CDR3 protein, CDR3 DNA. A D gene is named only where the DNA matches it firmly. Part of the rows lack a size; the others show once, few, many or a class for expanded clones.

>few|TRBV18|TRBJ1-1|.
CASSPPLRWTGNELVTEAFF
TGTGCCAGCTCACCACCTTTGCGCTGGACGGGGAACGAGTTGGTCACTGAAGCTTTCTTT
>.|TRBV3-1/TRBV3-2|TRBJ1-6|TRBD1
CASSPGTARNSPLHF
TGTGCCAGCAGCCCTGGGACAGCAAGAAATTCACCCCTCCACTTT
>.|TRBV11-1|TRBJ1-1|.
CASSLEDSLEAFF
TGTGCCAGCAGCTTAGAGGACAGCCTTGAAGCTTTCTTT
>.|TRBV7-6|TRBJ1-1|.
CASSLSRENTEAFF
TGTGCCAGCAGCTTAAGCAGGGAGAACACTGAAGCTTTCTTT
>.|TRBV7-9|TRBJ2-7|.
CASSSHRYPYEQYF
TGTGCCAGCAGCTCCCACAGGTACCCCTACGAGCAGTACTTC
>.|TRBV14|TRBJ1-1|.
CATARYTAYTEAFF
TGTGCCACAGCGAGGTACACGGCCTACACTGAAGCTTTCTTT
>.|TRBV6-1|TRBJ2-3|.
CASSESARGRGDTQYF
TGTGCCAGCAGTGAGTCGGCGCGGGGGCGGGGAGATACGCAGTATTTT
>.|TRBV7-9|TRBJ1-1|TRBD1
CASSRRGGRATEAFF
TGTGCCAGCAGCCGAAGAGGGGGCAGAGCCACTGAAGCTTTCTTT
>.|TRBV5-4|TRBJ1-2|.
CASSLPHTDYTF
TGTGCCAGCAGCTTGCCCCACACAGACTACACCTTC
>.|TRBV29-1|TRBJ1-4|.
CSVRHTGEKLFF
TGCAGCGTTCGGCATACAGGGGAAAAACTGTTTTTT
>.|TRBV5-1|TRBJ1-1|.
CASSLGQLGSNTEAFF
TGCGCCAGCAGCTTAGGACAGCTGGGATCGAACACTGAAGCTTTCTTT
>.|TRBV7-9|TRBJ2-7|TRBD1
CASAGTGDSYEQYF
TGTGCCAGCGCAGGGACAGGGGACTCCTACGAGCAGTACTTC
>.|TRBV5-1|TRBJ2-2|.
CASSFDSAGELFF
TGCGCCAGCAGCTTCGACTCCGCCGGGGAGCTGTTTTTT
>.|TRBV24-1|TRBJ1-1|TRBD1
CATSGTGPEAFF
TGTGCCACCAGTGGGACAGGGCCTGAAGCTTTCTTT
>.|TRBV5-1|TRBJ2-1|TRBD2
CASSATSNFYNEQFF
TGCGCCAGCAGCGCGACTAGCAACTTTTACAATGAGCAGTTCTTC
>.|TRBV11-1|TRBJ2-7|TRBD2
CASSLVGGDEQYF
TGTGCCAGCAGCTTAGTTGGGGGGGACGAGCAGTACTTC
>.|TRBV7-9|TRBJ2-3|.
CASSPPGRGSVNTQYF
TGTGCCAGCAGCCCGCCGGGGAGGGGGAGTGTTAATACGCAGTATTTT
>.|TRBV5-8|TRBJ2-2|TRBD1
CASSGRPGQGWTGELFF
TGTGCCAGCAGCGGTAGACCGGGACAGGGTTGGACCGGGGAGCTGTTTTTT
>.|TRBV19|TRBJ2-2|TRBD2
CASNGPFKRGTGELFF
TGTGCCAGTAATGGGCCTTTCAAGCGGGGCACCGGGGAGCTGTTTTTT
>few|TRBV7-9|TRBJ2-3|TRBD1
CASSPAGQGLILF
TGTGCCAGCAGTCCCGCGGGACAGGGGTTAATCTTATTT
>.|TRBV2|TRBJ1-6|TRBD1
CASRQGTYNSPLHF
TGTGCCAGTAGACAGGGCACCTATAATTCACCCCTCCACTTT
>.|TRBV3-1/TRBV3-2|TRBJ2-2|TRBD2
CASKKAGGPTGELFF
TGTGCCAGCAAAAAAGCGGGGGGGCCCACCGGGGAGCTGTTTTTT
>.|TRBV2|TRBJ1-6|TRBD1
CASSARGSSYNSPLHF
TGTGCCAGCAGTGCCAGGGGGAGCTCCTATAATTCACCCCTCCACTTT
>.|TRBV19|TRBJ2-2|TRBD1
CASRSGTGFAGELFF
TGTGCCAGTAGGTCCGGGACAGGGTTTGCGGGGGAGCTGTTTTTT
>.|TRBV9|TRBJ1-5|.
CASSVGVLSNQPQHF
TGTGCCAGCAGCGTGGGAGTACTTAGCAATCAGCCCCAGCATTTT
>.|TRBV30|TRBJ2-7|.
CAWSDTYEQYF
TGTGCCTGGAGTGACACCTACGAGCAGTACTTC
>.|TRBV10-1|TRBJ2-5|TRBD2
CASSDGTSRETQYF
TGCGCCAGCAGTGACGGGACTAGTCGGGAGACCCAGTACTTC
>.|TRBV4-2|TRBJ1-2|.
CASSQSNYGYTF
TGTGCCAGCAGCCAGAGTAACTATGGCTACACCTTC
>.|TRBV10-3|TRBJ1-1|.
CAIGGRQAKNTEAFF
TGTGCCATCGGAGGCCGACAGGCGAAGAACACTGAAGCTTTCTTT
>once|TRBV4-1|TRBJ1-2|.
CASSPWEGRDPSYTF
TGCGCCAGCAGCCCCTGGGAGGGACGGGACCCAAGCTACACCTTC
>.|TRBV5-1|TRBJ1-2|.
CASSLGRVYGYTF
TGCGCCAGCAGCTTGGGGCGGGTTTATGGCTACACCTTC
>.|TRBV20-1|TRBJ1-5|TRBD1
CSASEGGAGQPQHF
TGCAGTGCTAGTGAAGGGGGCGCGGGACAGCCCCAGCATTTT
>.|TRBV28|TRBJ1-6|.
CASRRSTRGSPLHF
TGTGCCAGCAGGCGGTCAACGCGGGGTTCACCCCTCCACTTT
>.|TRBV11-2|TRBJ1-1|.
CASSFSGNTEAFF
TGTGCCAGCAGCTTTAGTGGGAACACTGAAGCTTTCTTT
>.|TRBV7-2|TRBJ1-6|.
CASSLGGSGTMDSPLHF
TGTGCCAGCAGCTTAGGGGGGTCGGGGACAATGGATTCACCCCTCCACTTT
>.|TRBV18|TRBJ2-1|TRBD2
CASSPMGLAGSNEQFF
TGTGCCAGCTCACCAATGGGACTAGCGGGGTCCAATGAGCAGTTCTTC
>.|TRBV11-1|TRBJ2-1|.
CASSFLTPPGNEQFF
TGTGCCAGCAGCTTTCTCACCCCACCCGGCAATGAGCAGTTCTTC
>.|TRBV7-9|TRBJ2-3|TRBD2
CASSSPGTSGDTQYF
TGTGCCAGCAGCTCCCCCGGGACTAGCGGGGATACGCAGTATTTT
>.|TRBV3-1/TRBV3-2|TRBJ1-2|TRBD1
CASSQSTGVYYGYTF
TGTGCCAGCAGCCAATCCACAGGGGTCTACTATGGCTACACCTTC
>.|TRBV6-5|TRBJ2-3|.
CASRRVDGTDTQYF
TGTGCCAGCAGGCGCGTCGATGGCACAGATACGCAGTATTTT
>.|TRBV10-3|TRBJ2-7|.
CAIRSMGDKAYEQYF
TGTGCCATCAGATCGATGGGGGACAAGGCCTACGAGCAGTACTTC
>.|TRBV12-3/TRBV12-4|TRBJ1-5|TRBD1
CASSPDRVQPQHF
TGTGCCAGCAGCCCAGACAGGGTTCAGCCCCAGCATTTT
>once|TRBV3-1/TRBV3-2|TRBJ2-5|.
CASRHREETQYF
TGTGCCAGCAGGCACAGGGAAGAGACCCAGTACTTC
>.|TRBV3-1/TRBV3-2|TRBJ2-1|TRBD1
CASSQRQGATYNEQFF
TGTGCCAGCAGCCAGCGACAGGGGGCGACCTACAATGAGCAGTTCTTC
>.|TRBV2|TRBJ2-1|.
CASSPDGNLSYNEQFF
TGTGCCAGCAGTCCCGACGGGAACCTCTCCTACAATGAGCAGTTCTTC
>.|TRBV3-1/TRBV3-2|TRBJ2-1|.
CASSLQSPRGNNEQFF
TGTGCCAGCAGCCTCCAAAGTCCCAGAGGGAACAATGAGCAGTTCTTC
>.|TRBV10-3|TRBJ1-2|.
CAISVLQDYGYTF
TGTGCCATCAGTGTCCTACAGGATTATGGCTACACCTTC
>.|TRBV19|TRBJ2-2|.
CASMGGGEGYTGELFF
TGTGCCAGTATGGGGGGAGGAGAGGGGTACACCGGGGAGCTGTTTTTT
>.|TRBV7-2|TRBJ1-6|.
CASVRGNSPLHF
TGTGCCAGCGTCAGGGGAAATTCACCCCTCCACTTT
>few|TRBV19|TRBJ1-5|.
CASSTLGQLNQPQHF
TGTGCCAGTAGTACGTTAGGACAGTTAAATCAGCCCCAGCATTTT
>.|TRBV5-4|TRBJ1-3|.
CASSFWGVSGNTIYF
TGTGCCAGCAGCTTTTGGGGAGTCTCTGGAAACACCATATATTTT
>.|TRBV5-1|TRBJ2-1|.
CASSLGQATRPNEQFF
TGCGCCAGCAGCTTGGGACAGGCCACTCGTCCCAATGAGCAGTTCTTC
>.|TRBV14|TRBJ2-6|TRBD1
CASSLQGAWANVLTF
TGTGCCAGCAGCTTACAGGGGGCCTGGGCCAACGTCCTGACTTTC
>.|TRBV10-3|TRBJ1-2|.
CAISESSRQVGYTF
TGTGCCATCAGTGAGTCGAGTAGGCAGGTTGGCTACACCTTC
>.|TRBV7-2|TRBJ2-3|TRBD2
CASSHQRGYTDTQYF
TGTGCCAGCAGTCACCAGCGGGGATACACAGATACGCAGTATTTT
>.|TRBV5-1|TRBJ1-1|.
CASSPRAGGNTEAFF
TGCGCCAGCAGCCCCCGGGCGGGAGGGAACACTGAAGCTTTCTTT